This T cell receptor (beta chain) appears in the sequencing data of a study of shared clonotypes between healthy human individuals. The wider study: CD8 memory received one plate per donor, CD8 naive two, CD4 memory three and CD4 naive three. Points from the study as a whole: Sorted-subset sequencing was shown by rarefaction to be incomplete despite large depth.

This clone was seen a single time. No antigen is known for it. Tens of thousands of T cell genomes (approximately 190 ng DNA) went into each sorted-subset replicate. Only in-frame clones appear in the TCRdb table, and some are missing; sequencing was by immunoSEQ multiplex PCR. This repertoire shows about 2.1 million clones, just under 95% found once; its top ten account for under 2%. V dropped 5 bases and J dropped 5 bases, with 34 bases sitting between them. Germline CDR1 SGHVS, CDR2 FQNEAQ. The CDR3 is made up of 20 amino acids. Naive CD8 populations comprised CD45RO-negative cells positively selected for CCR7, excluding terminally differentiated effector memory CD45RA+ cells.

The gene calls are TRBV7-8 and TRBJ2-7; D not resolved. This clonotype originated in a man younger than 35 in good health. Some clones in this sample may be carry-over from other donors' samples. Sequenced: naive CD8+ T cells from PBMCs. CDR3: CASSEPKRSDHLTSGNEQYF. The DNA of the CDR3 is TGTGCCAGCAGCGAACCTAAGCGTTCCGACCATCTGACTTCGGGCAACGAGCAGTACTTC.